The rows below give T cell receptor beta chains drawn from one sample of a study of blood T cell repertoires in COVID-19. Assay used: immunoSEQ multiplex PCR; TCRdb lists only in-frame clones, some missing. The table lists 190,000 or so clones, about 77% of them singletons. Source material: peripheral blood. Receptor source: a woman of 80 years or more with active or convalescent COVID-19. The CDR3 runs from the conserved cysteine through the conserved F or W. The order of the fields is D gene, clone size, V gene, J gene, CDR3 protein, CDR3 DNA. The D gene is left open where the match is weak. Clone size appears in some rows only: once, few, many, or a class for an expanded clone.

-	-	TRBV4-3	TRBJ1-6	CASSQQRNNSPLHF	TGCGCCAGCAGCCAACAGCGGAATAATTCACCCCTCCACTTT
-	-	TRBV18	TRBJ1-1	CASSPEKAGDTEAFF	TGTGCCAGCTCACCAGAGAAGGCAGGGGACACTGAAGCTTTCTTT
TRBD2	once	TRBV7-9	TRBJ2-3	CASSLSPGGDTQYF	TGTGCCAGCAGCTTAAGCCCCGGGGGGGATACGCAGTATTTT
-	once	TRBV2	TRBJ1-5	CASSEGRVQNQPQHF	TGTGCCAGCAGTGAGGGGAGGGTCCAGAATCAGCCCCAGCATTTT
-	-	TRBV9	TRBJ1-1	CASSVAVGMNTEAFF	TGTGCCAGCAGCGTAGCGGTGGGCATGAACACTGAAGCTTTCTTT
-	-	TRBV5-5	TRBJ2-3	CATGRGRADTQYF	TGTGCCACGGGGCGGGGTAGGGCAGATACGCAGTATTTT
-	-	TRBV2	TRBJ2-1	CASSEGRGTYNEQFF	TGTGCCAGCAGTGAGGGCAGGGGAACCTACAATGAGCAGTTCTTC
TRBD1	-	TRBV19	TRBJ1-2	CASSRQGRDYGYTF	TGTGCCAGTAGCCGACAGGGGAGGGACTATGGCTACACCTTC
-	-	TRBV2	TRBJ2-3	CASSGTGTPKVYF	TGTGCCAGCAGTGGAACCGGGACTCCTAAGGTGTATTTT
-	-	TRBV5-6	TRBJ1-1	CASSLGTVNTEAFF	TGTGCCAGCAGCTTGGGGACAGTGAACACTGAAGCTTTCTTT
TRBD1	-	TRBV18	TRBJ1-1	CASSLVTTGQNSEAFF	TGTGCCAGCTCACTAGTCACGACAGGGCAGAACAGTGAAGCTTTCTTT
-	-	TRBV29-1	TRBJ1-5	CSVAAGDSNQPQHF	TGCAGCGTTGCGGCAGGTGATAGCAATCAGCCCCAGCATTTT
TRBD1	-	TRBV6-5	TRBJ1-2	CASRLGTGGGYGYTF	TGTGCCAGCAGACTCGGGACAGGGGGTGGCTATGGCTACACCTTC
TRBD2	-	TRBV6-5	TRBJ2-3	CASSYLGGGAEGTQYF	TGTGCCAGCAGTTATCTGGGCGGGGGGGCTGAGGGTACGCAGTATTTT
-	-	TRBV19	TRBJ2-1	CATGHSWGRGEQFF	TGTGCCACCGGCCACAGTTGGGGACGGGGGGAGCAGTTCTTC
TRBD1	few	TRBV28	TRBJ1-2	CASSRQGARYGYTF	TGTGCCAGCAGCCGACAGGGGGCTAGGTATGGCTACACCTTC
-	-	TRBV3-1/TRBV3-2	TRBJ1-2	CASSQADPSKIRGATNYGYTF	TGTGCCAGCAGCCAAGCGGACCCGTCGAAGATCAGGGGCGCTACTAACTATGGCTACACCTTC
-	-	TRBV19	TRBJ1-1	CASTREANTEAFF	TGTGCCAGTACACGGGAGGCCAACACTGAAGCTTTCTTT
-	-	TRBV7-9	TRBJ1-2	CASSPLDVIYGYTF	TGTGCCAGCAGCCCACTAGACGTCATCTATGGCTACACCTTC
TRBD1	-	TRBV4-1	TRBJ1-1	CASSQGPDRGPEAFF	TGCGCCAGCAGCCAAGGACCTGACAGGGGGCCTGAAGCTTTCTTT
TRBD1	-	TRBV29-1	TRBJ1-1	CSVEEDRSNTEAFF	TGCAGCGTTGAAGAGGACAGGTCGAACACTGAAGCTTTCTTT
TRBD1	-	TRBV7-8	TRBJ1-3	CASSLYSDRAGNTIYF	TGTGCCAGCAGCTTATACTCGGACAGGGCTGGAAACACCATATATTTT
-	-	TRBV13	TRBJ1-2	CASTPLGGLGYGYTF	TGTGCCAGCACCCCCCTCGGGGGGCTGGGCTATGGCTACACCTTC